Given below is one T cell receptor (beta chain) in context. This sample was included in a study of blood T cell repertoires in COVID-19. In the source study's methods: Reference gene primer amplification yielded estimated nucleated cell counts. Using immunoSEQ multiplex PCR, the repertoire was profiled, and TCRdb retains in-frame clones only, with some absent. The V and J calls and clone size come from that table; D and trimming were worked out from the DNA. The table has 98,000 or so clones, about four fifths seen once. Germline V gives CDR1 GTSNPN, CDR2 SVGIG (reference sequence). Trimming stripped 3 bases from V and 5 bases from J, with 16 bases between. The CDR3 is 14 amino acids.

The clonotype was recovered from a woman older than 75 with active or convalescent COVID-19. V is TRBV30 and J is TRBJ1-1; D perhaps matches TRBD1 (5 bases). The sample consisted of peripheral blood. The CDR3 reads CAWRGGGARTEAFF. The CDR3 DNA reads as TGTGCCTGGAGGGGCGGAGGGGCGCGGACTGAAGCTTTCTTT.